The rows below give T cell receptor beta chains drawn from one sample of a study of beta chain features in type 1 diabetes. Repertoires were generated with immunoSEQ multiplex PCR, while TCRdb's copy carries only in-frame clones and drops some. The repertoire holds roughly 250,000 clones, with approximately 20% as singletons. The sequencing input was naive CD4+ T cells from blood. These receptors were collected from a woman aged 35 to 49 with type 1 diabetes. Both conserved end residues are part of each CDR3. D genes are given only for firm matches. Part of the rows lack a size; the others show once, few, many or a class for expanded clones.

TRBV28	NA	NA	TRBJ2-7	CASRGTSSSYEQYF	TGTGCCAGTAGGGGGACGTCCAGCTCCTACGAGCAGTACTTC
TRBV18	NA	NA	TRBJ1-2	CASSRSSLRGRNYGYTF	TGTGCCAGCTCGCGATCCAGTCTCAGGGGAAGGAACTATGGCTACACCTTC
TRBV27	NA	NA	TRBJ1-1	CASSFEPLNTEAFF	TGTGCCAGCAGTTTTGAGCCGTTGAACACTGAAGCTTTCTTT
TRBV13	NA	NA	TRBJ1-1	CASSLALNTEAFF	TGTGCCAGCAGCTTAGCTCTAAACACTGAAGCTTTCTTT
TRBV7-3	TRBD1	few	TRBJ2-6	CARLRTGGGMAGANVLTF	TGTGCCAGACTTCGGACAGGGGGCGGAATGGCCGGGGCCAACGTCCTGACTTTC
TRBV4-3	TRBD1	NA	TRBJ1-1	CASSQADRPYF	TGCGCCAGCAGCCAAGCGGACAGGCCGTACTTT
TRBV30	NA	NA	TRBJ1-1	CAWSPTGEFEAFF	TGTGCCTGGAGTCCCACGGGGGAGTTTGAAGCTTTCTTT
TRBV11-2	TRBD1	few	TRBJ2-5	CASSRQTGAIQETQYF	TGTGCCAGCAGCCGACAGACAGGGGCGATACAAGAGACCCAGTACTTC
TRBV19	NA	few	TRBJ2-1	CASSIPLGGYNEQFF	TGTGCCAGTAGTATACCTCTTGGCGGGTACAATGAGCAGTTCTTC
TRBV4-1	NA	NA	TRBJ1-2	CASSPPGDTFLYGYTF	TGCGCCAGCAGCCCGCCAGGGGACACCTTTCTCTATGGCTACACCTTC
TRBV14	NA	few	TRBJ2-7	CASSLIHPPSSYEQYF	TGTGCCAGCAGCCTAATTCATCCTCCTAGCTCCTACGAGCAGTACTTC
TRBV27	NA	few	TRBJ2-1	CASSSVERPGDEQFF	TGTGCCAGCAGTTCCGTAGAGCGGCCAGGCGATGAGCAGTTCTTC
TRBV5-1	NA	few	TRBJ2-2	CASSPFSNTGELFF	TGCGCCAGCAGCCCGTTCTCGAACACCGGGGAGCTGTTTTTT
TRBV7-2	NA	few	TRBJ2-5	CASSPRQLEETQYF	TGTGCCAGCAGCCCGCGACAGCTCGAAGAGACCCAGTACTTC
TRBV9	NA	few	TRBJ1-2	CASSPTGGNYGYTF	TGTGCCAGCAGCCCTACGGGAGGTAACTATGGCTACACCTTC
TRBV5-1	NA	few	TRBJ1-5	CASSPPGKGRGSGQPQHF	TGCGCCAGCAGCCCCCCCGGGAAGGGGAGGGGTAGTGGTCAGCCCCAGCATTTT
TRBV28	NA	few	TRBJ2-7	CASTGNEQYF	TGTGCCAGCACAGGGAACGAGCAGTACTTC
TRBV5-1	TRBD1	NA	TRBJ1-5	CASSLQGQNQPQHF	TGCGCCAGCAGCTTACAGGGGCAGAATCAGCCCCAGCATTTT
TRBV9	NA	few	TRBJ1-2	CASSPPNYGYTF	TGTGCCAGCAGTCCTCCTAACTATGGCTACACCTTC
TRBV20-1	NA	few	TRBJ1-2	CSVQENYGYTF	TGCAGTGTACAGGAGAACTATGGCTACACCTTC
TRBV9	TRBD2	few	TRBJ2-3	CASSPRLAGAPDTQYF	TGTGCCAGCAGCCCGAGACTAGCGGGGGCCCCAGATACGCAGTATTTT
TRBV7-7	NA	NA	TRBJ2-5	CASSLLPEETQYF	TGTGCTAGCAGCCTACTTCCGGAAGAGACCCAGTACTTC
TRBV5-4	TRBD2	NA	TRBJ2-1	CASSSGLARENEQFF	TGTGCCAGCAGCTCCGGACTAGCGCGCGAAAATGAGCAGTTCTTC
TRBV30	NA	few	TRBJ1-2	CACIANYGYTF	TGTGCCTGTATTGCTAACTATGGCTACACCTTC
TRBV6-5	NA	NA	TRBJ2-5	CAFGPGDQETQYF	TGTGCCTTTGGGCCGGGGGACCAAGAGACCCAGTACTTC
TRBV6-5	NA	few	TRBJ2-7	CASSYRGEQYF	TGTGCCAGCAGTTACAGGGGGGAGCAGTACTTC